This entry describes one T cell receptor (beta chain). This entry is derived from a study of shared clonotypes between healthy human individuals. The data were produced by immunoSEQ multiplex PCR, yet TCRdb's version contains in-frame clones alone and is incomplete. Among some 1.4 million clones, roughly 95% were seen once, and the ten largest hold approximately 1.2%. V lost 3 bases to trimming and J lost 0 bases, with 13 bases between them. Germline values: CDR1 SGHNT, CDR2 YYREEE (reference sequence). This CDR3 region has 16 residues. Sequencing was performed on naive CD4+ T cells sorted from blood. The subset: CD45RA+ positively selected. The TCR was taken from a man aged 25 to 40 in good health. The chain is built from TRBV5-4 and TRBJ1-3; the D gene is possibly TRBD1 (6 bases). CDR3 nucleotides: TGTGCCAGCAGCTCTGGGGGGCTCCGCTCTGGAAACACCATATATTTT. Translating it yields CASSSGGLRSGNTIYF.